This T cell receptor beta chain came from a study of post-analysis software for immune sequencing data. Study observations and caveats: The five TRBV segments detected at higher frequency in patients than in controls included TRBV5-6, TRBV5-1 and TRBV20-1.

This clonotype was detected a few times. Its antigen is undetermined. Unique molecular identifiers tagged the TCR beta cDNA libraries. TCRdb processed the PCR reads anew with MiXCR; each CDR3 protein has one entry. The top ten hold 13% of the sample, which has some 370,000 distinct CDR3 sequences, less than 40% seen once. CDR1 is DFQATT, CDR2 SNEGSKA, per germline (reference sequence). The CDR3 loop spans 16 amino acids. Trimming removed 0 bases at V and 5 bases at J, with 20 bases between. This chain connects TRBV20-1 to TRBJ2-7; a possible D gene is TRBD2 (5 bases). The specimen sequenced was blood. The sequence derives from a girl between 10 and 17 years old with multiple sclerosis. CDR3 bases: TGCAGTGCTAGAGATCCCACACGGGGAAATCTCCACGAGCAGTACTTC. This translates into CSARDPTRGNLHEQYF.